Following are 32 T cell receptor beta chains from one sample sequenced in a study of shared clonotypes between healthy human individuals. Here immunoSEQ multiplex PCR was the method, and the copy in TCRdb shows in-frame clones only, minus some. The table lists about 520,000 clones, more than 75% of them singletons. The sequenced sample consisted of PBMCs. The receptor set was obtained from a woman aged 40 to 50 in good health. Some clones in this sample may be carry-over from other donors' samples.

This clone was counted only a few times. CDR3 DNA: TGTGCCAGCAGCTTAGTCGACAGGGGTGAGCAGTTCTTC. Encoded protein: CASSLVDRGEQFF. V gene TRBV11-3 combines with J gene TRBJ2-1; TRBD1 matches 8 bases. J lost 9 bases, V lost 1 base, and 2 bases had no gene match. The CDR3 runs 13 residues. The germline gives CDR1 SGHNT, CDR2 YENEEA.

The chain joins TRBV6-1 to TRBJ1-2; D perhaps matches TRBD1 (5 bases). This CDR3 contains 14 residues. From germline, CDR1 is MNHNS and CDR2 SASEGT. With 0 bases removed from V and 8 bases from J, the gap between germline ends came to 13 bases. The CDR3 protein is CASSEANGARGYTF. The CDR3 nucleotides are TGTGCCAGCAGTGAAGCGAACGGGGCGCGGGGCTACACCTTC.

The chain carries TRBV11-3 and TRBJ2-3, with 9 bases that match TRBD1. CDR1 is SGHNT, CDR2 YENEEA, per germline. This CDR3 contains 15 residues. V lost 4 bases to trimming and J lost 4 bases; unmatched junction nucleotides: 6. Here the CDR3 reads CASSSGGQGADTQYF. CDR3 DNA: TGTGCCAGCAGCTCCGGGGGACAGGGCGCAGATACGCAGTATTTT.

The V and J genes are TRBV9 and TRBJ2-1; 10 bases are a match to TRBD2. The CDR3 sequence is 17 residues long. After removal of 4 bases from V and 5 bases from J, the junction contained 12 bases not matched to a gene. From germline, CDR1 is SGDLS and CDR2 YYNGEE. The CDR3 protein is CASSRWGRAGGNNEQFF. The CDR3 DNA reads TGTGCCAGCAGCCGATGGGGTCGAGCGGGAGGGAACAATGAGCAGTTCTTC.

This chain joins TRBV28 and TRBJ1-2; D call uncertain. The V and J ends lost 4 bases and 0 bases respectively, with 9 bases between them. Germline CDR1 is MDHEN and CDR2 is SYDVKM. The CDR3 runs to 14 residues. The CDR3 region has the DNA TGTGCCAGCAGTTCAGGTGACGCTAACTATGGCTACACCTTC. Its protein is CASSSGDANYGYTF.

Notes on this clone: The sample has other DNA sequences that encode this CDR3 too. This chain connects TRBV7-2 to TRBJ2-7, with D unresolved. V lost 1 base, J lost 2 bases, and 6 bases lay in between. CDR3 length equals 13 residues. From germline, CDR1 is SGHTA and CDR2 FQGNSA. The CDR3 sequence: CASSLVGTYEQYF. CDR3 sequence (DNA): TGTGCCAGCAGCTTAGTAGGGACCTACGAGCAGTACTTC.

V and J are TRBV5-8 and TRBJ2-2, with 7 nucleotides matching TRBD2. This CDR3 region has 15 residues. The junction had 5 bases not matched to a gene; V was cut back by 2 bases and J by 4 bases. The germline V gene has CDR1 SGHTS and CDR2 YDEGEE. The CDR3 region is CASSFLAVVTGELFF. CDR3 in DNA: TGTGCCAGCAGCTTTCTAGCGGTTGTCACCGGGGAGCTGTTTTTT. Together with reference TRBV5-8 and TRBJ2-2, the CDR3 gives the full variable domain: EAGVTQSPTHLIKTRGQQATLRCSPISGHTSVYWYQQALGLGLQFLLWYDEGEERNRGNFPPRFSGRQFPNYSSELNVNALELEDSALYLCASSFLAVVTGELFFGEGSRLTVL.

The rearrangement joins TRBV2 to TRBJ1-4; tentative D call: TRBD1 (6 bases). Germline V gives CDR1 SNHLY, CDR2 FYNNEI. The ends were cut back, 10 bases at V and 4 bases at J, with 16 bases in the middle. The CDR3 totals 14 residues. The CDR3 is CATDSGTSNEKLFF. The DNA for the CDR3 is TGTGCCACCGACTCCGGGACAAGTAATGAAAAACTGTTTTTT. The complete variable domain, with remaining parts taken from reference TRBV2 and TRBJ1-4, reads EPEVTQTPSHQVTQMGQEVILRCVPISNHLYFYWYRQILGQKVEFLVSFYNNEISEKSEIFDDQFSVERPDGSNFTLKIRSTKLEDSAMYFCATDSGTSNEKLFFGSGTQLSVL.

This chain joins TRBV5-1 and TRBJ2-5; 11 positions agree with TRBD2. Per the germline V gene, CDR1 is SGHRS and CDR2 is YFSETQ. This CDR3 region has 19 residues. V gave up 4 bases and J gave up 5 bases; unmatched junction bases: 19. The CDR3 reads CASSTDPGLADPLRETQYF. CDR3 coding DNA: TGCGCCAGCAGCACCGACCCGGGACTAGCGGACCCCCTGCGCGAGACCCAGTACTTC.

CDR3 DNA sequence: TGTGCCAGCACGGCCTACACAGATACGCAGTATTTT. Translated: CASTAYTDTQYF. The V and J genes are TRBV2 and TRBJ2-3; D gene unclear. The CDR3 is 12 amino acids. Germline V gene lookup returns CDR1 SNHLY and CDR2 FYNNEI. V was trimmed by 7 bases and J by 2 bases, leaving 7 bases between them.

Note on this clone: This likely traces to a read error, being one base from a far larger clone. This same CDR3 is encoded by further DNA sequences in the sample. This sequence joins TRBV4-2 and TRBJ2-5; a possible D gene is TRBD2 (5 bases). The CDR3 contains 13 residues. The germline V gene encodes CDR1 LGHNA and CDR2 YNFKEQ. CDR3 region: CASSQAARETQYF. CDR3 in DNA: TGTGCCAGCAGTCAAGCGGCGAGGGAGACCCAGTACTTC.

The genes are TRBV6-1 and TRBJ1-5; D might be TRBD1 (6 bases). The V and J ends lost 0 bases and 3 bases respectively, with 9 bases between them. CDR3 length: 15 residues. Germline lookup yields CDR1 MNHNS and CDR2 SASEGT. The CDR3 loop is CASSEARGFNQPQHF. The CDR3 DNA sequence: TGTGCCAGCAGTGAAGCCAGGGGCTTCAATCAGCCCCAGCATTTT.

This chain joins TRBV7-9 and TRBJ2-7; TRBD1 aligns across 9 bases. This CDR3 region has 13 residues. Germline CDR1 and CDR2: SEHNR and FQNEAQ (reference sequence). V was clipped by 3 bases and J by 4 bases; unmatched bases: 1. The CDR3 here is CASSLTGGYEQYF. The CDR3 nucleotides read TGTGCCAGCAGCTTGACAGGGGGTTACGAGCAGTACTTC.

The V gene is TRBV27, the J gene TRBJ1-5; TRBD1 aligns across 7 bases. V shed 6 bases, J shed 6 bases, and the junction held 8 bases outside the gene matches. The CDR3 runs to 14 residues. Germline values: CDR1 MNHEY, CDR2 SMNVEV (reference sequence). This chain's CDR3 is CASRTQGIGQPQHF. The CDR3 DNA follows: TGTGCCAGCAGGACACAGGGGATTGGTCAGCCCCAGCATTTT.

J is TRBJ2-2 and V is TRBV4-1; 9 bases match TRBD2. CDR1 and CDR2 from the germline V gene are MGHRA and YSYEKL. This CDR3 is built from 17 residues. V trimming: 2 bases; J trimming: 1 base; junction bases outside the gene matches: 5. The CDR3, as DNA: TGCGCCAGCAGCCAACTTAAAGCGGGAGGGAACACCGGGGAGCTGTTTTTT. Translation gives CASSQLKAGGNTGELFF.

This clone was detected only a few times. The chain has TRBV5-1 and TRBJ2-3; 12 positions agree with TRBD2. The V segment lost 4 bases and the J segment 0 bases; nucleotides outside the gene matches: 3. This CDR3 is 16 amino acids long. Germline CDR1 reads SGHRS; CDR2 reads YFSETQ. CDR3: CASSGLAGGSTDTQYF. CDR3 coding DNA: TGCGCCAGCAGCGGTCTAGCGGGAGGGAGCACAGATACGCAGTATTTT.

This chain uses TRBV7-3 with TRBJ1-1; D remains ambiguous. With 1 base removed from V and 5 bases from J, the gap between germline ends came to 17 bases. The CDR3 is 16 residues long. The germline gives CDR1 SGHTA, CDR2 FQGTGA. The CDR3 spells CASSLNQPGPGTEAFF. The CDR3 DNA follows: TGTGCCAGCAGCTTAAACCAGCCGGGCCCGGGGACTGAAGCTTTCTTT.

This chain joins TRBV6-5 and TRBJ2-7; perhaps TRBD2 as D (5 bases). Trimming cost V 1 base and J 6 bases, with 13 bases left between them. From germline, CDR1 is MNHEY and CDR2 SVGAGI. The CDR3 extends over 14 amino acids. The DNA of the CDR3 is TGTGCCAGCAGTTACTTAGGCCCCCGGGGCGAGCAGTACTTC. This encodes CASSYLGPRGEQYF.

This clone was counted between two and nine times. The chain is built from TRBV7-7 and TRBJ1-5; D unresolved. V was trimmed by 4 bases and J by 1 base, leaving 11 bases between them. Germline V lookup: CDR1 SSHAT, CDR2 FNYEAQ (reference sequence). The CDR3 covers 15 residues. CDR3 loop: CASSSRGDSNQPQHF. As DNA, the CDR3 is TGTGCCAGCAGCTCCCGGGGAGACAGCAATCAGCCCCAGCATTTT.

Only a few counts were recorded for this clone. The chain links TRBV30 to TRBJ1-4; D remains unclear. Trimming cost V 3 bases and J 8 bases, with 10 bases left between them. CDR1 GTSNPN and CDR2 SVGIG come from the germline V gene (reference sequence). The CDR3 length is 12 residues. The CDR3 coding sequence is TGTGCCTGGAGCGAGTTTGGGGAAAAACTGTTTTTT. Translating gives CAWSEFGEKLFF. The full variable domain, rest sourced from reference TRBV30 and TRBJ1-4, is SQTIHQWPATLVQPVGSPLSLECTVEGTSNPNLYWYRQAAGRGLQLLFYSVGIGQISSEVPQNLSASRPQDRQFILSSKKLLLSDSGFYLCAWSEFGEKLFFGSGTQLSVL.

This clone was counted ten times or more. The chain employs TRBV6-5 and TRBJ2-7, with 8 bases fitting TRBD2. Trimming took 6 bases from V and 7 from J; bases not matched to a gene: 11. The CDR3 runs 14 residues. In germline, CDR1 is MNHEY, CDR2 SVGAGI. CDR3 coding DNA: TGTGCCAGCAGCCGGAGCAGCGGGAGTTGGGAGCAGTACTTC. This sequence encodes CASSRSSGSWEQYF.

A note on this clone: A much larger clone lies a single base off, so this may be a read error. Here the CDR3 DNA reads TGTGCCAGCAGCCCCAGCGGGAGGAGCTCCTACGAGCAGTACTTC. Protein sequence: CASSPSGRSSYEQYF. The V gene is TRBV7-9, the J gene TRBJ2-7, with 9 bases matching TRBD2. Germline CDR1 SEHNR, CDR2 FQNEAQ (reference sequence). This CDR3 region has 15 residues. V shed 5 bases and J 0 bases; nucleotides not matched to a gene: 5.

This sequence joins TRBV28 and TRBJ1-1, with TRBD1 matching over 8 bases. V shed 8 bases, J shed 3 bases, and the junction held 14 bases outside the gene matches. Germline values: CDR1 MDHEN, CDR2 SYDVKM. The CDR3 consists of 16 residues. CDR3 DNA: TGTGCCAGCGGGGGGACAGGTCGGTTTTCGGACACTGAAGCTTTCTTT. It yields the protein CASGGTGRFSDTEAFF. Looking up the rest from reference TRBV28 and TRBJ1-1 gives the full variable domain: DVKVTQSSRYLVKRTGEKVFLECVQDMDHENMFWYRQDPGLGLRLIYFSYDVKMKEKGDIPEGYSVSREKKERFSLILESASTNQTSMYLCASGGTGRFSDTEAFFGQGTRLTVV.

The chain employs TRBV29-1 and TRBJ2-2; perhaps TRBD1 as D (5 bases). The V gene lost 3 bases and the J gene lost 0 bases, with 8 bases spanning the gap. CDR3 length: 14 amino acids. CDR1 is SQVTM and CDR2 is ANQGSEA in the germline V gene. CDR3 bases: TGCAGCGTTGAGGGGCACGCGAACACCGGGGAGCTGTTTTTT. It translates to CSVEGHANTGELFF.

The chain uses TRBV7-6 and TRBJ2-7, with no clear D. V lost 1 base and J 4 bases, leaving 5 bases between the germline ends. This CDR3 is built from 12 residues. The germline CDR1 and CDR2 sequences are SGHVS and FNYEAQ. The CDR3 nucleotides read TGTGCCAGCAGCTTAGACCCTTACGAGCAGTACTTC. It is translated as CASSLDPYEQYF.

This clone was picked up many times. The genes are TRBV2 and TRBJ1-2; 10 nucleotides agree with TRBD1. Looked up from germline, CDR1 is SNHLY and CDR2 is FYNNEI. This CDR3 has 13 residues. Germline trimming cut 7 bases from V and 3 bases from J; bases unmatched to any gene: 2. CDR3 in DNA: TGTGCCAGCATGGGGACAGGGGACTATGGCTACACCTTC. Amino acid sequence: CASMGTGDYGYTF.

V gene TRBV5-1 combines with J gene TRBJ2-5; perhaps D is TRBD1 or TRBD2 (5 bases each). Trimming removed 1 base from V and 3 bases from J, with 7 bases in between. Germline-derived CDR1 and CDR2 are SGHRS and YFSETQ. This CDR3 is 13 amino acids long. CDR3 nucleotides: TGCGCCAGCAGCTTGATGGGGGAAGAGACCCAGTACTTC. Amino acids: CASSLMGEETQYF.

The chain carries TRBV28 and TRBJ1-2; 7 bases match TRBD1. The CDR3 sequence is 14 residues long. Germline loops: CDR1 MDHEN, CDR2 SYDVKM. With 4 bases clipped from V and 3 bases from J, the junction kept 5 bases outside the gene matches. Here the CDR3 DNA reads TGTGCCAGCAGTTCAGGGGGGTGGGACTATGGCTACACCTTC. Translated: CASSSGGWDYGYTF.

V gene TRBV5-4 combines with J gene TRBJ2-1; 8 nucleotides align to TRBD1. V was clipped by 7 bases and J by 0 bases; unmatched bases: 6. Germline V CDR1 and CDR2: SGHNT, YYREEE (reference sequence). The CDR3 is 15 residues long. The CDR3 bases are TGTGCCAGCTCGCCGGGACAGGTCTCCTACAATGAGCAGTTCTTC. Protein product: CASSPGQVSYNEQFF.

The chain employs TRBV10-2 and TRBJ2-5; TRBD2 aligns across 10 bases. This CDR3 comprises 15 residues. V shed 6 bases and J 1 base; nucleotides not matched to a gene: 5. In germline, CDR1 is WSHSY, CDR2 SAAADI. The CDR3 loop reads CASSRWTSGQETQYF. The CDR3 DNA reads TGCGCCAGCAGCAGATGGACTAGCGGCCAAGAGACCCAGTACTTC.

V and J are TRBV2 and TRBJ1-5; D is undetermined. This CDR3 spans 13 amino acids. V lost 2 bases to trimming and J lost 6 bases, with 8 bases between them. The V gene's germline CDR1 is SNHLY and CDR2 FYNNEI. CDR3 bases: TGTGCCAGCAGTGAACTATTCGGTCAGCCCCAGCATTTT. It encodes CASSELFGQPQHF.

In its sample, this clone was seen many times. The same CDR3 is also encoded by other DNA sequences in this sample. The chain combines TRBV19 with TRBJ2-7, with D perhaps TRBD1 (6 bases). The V end lost 3 bases, the J end lost 0 bases, and 12 bases lay between the germline ends. The CDR3 totals 15 residues. The germline gives CDR1 LNHDA, CDR2 SQIVND (reference sequence). In nucleotides, the CDR3 is TGTGCCAGTAGTATCAGGGGAATTTACTCCTACGAGCAGTACTTC. Translation: CASSIRGIYSYEQYF.